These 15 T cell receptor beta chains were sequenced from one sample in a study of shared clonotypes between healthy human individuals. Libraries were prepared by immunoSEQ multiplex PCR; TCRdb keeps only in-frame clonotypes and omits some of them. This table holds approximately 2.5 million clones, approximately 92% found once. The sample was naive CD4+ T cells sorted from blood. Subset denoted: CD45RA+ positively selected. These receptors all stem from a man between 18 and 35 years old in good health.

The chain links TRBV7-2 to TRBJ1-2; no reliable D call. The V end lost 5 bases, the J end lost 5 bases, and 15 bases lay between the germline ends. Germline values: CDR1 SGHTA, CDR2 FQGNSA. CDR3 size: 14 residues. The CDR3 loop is CASSPRAPRYGYTF. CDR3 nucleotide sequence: TGTGCCAGCAGCCCTCGGGCCCCGAGGTATGGCTACACCTTC.

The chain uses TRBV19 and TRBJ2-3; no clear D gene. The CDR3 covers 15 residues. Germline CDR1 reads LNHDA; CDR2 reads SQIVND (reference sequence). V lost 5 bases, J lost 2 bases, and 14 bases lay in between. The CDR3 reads CASSPLDTFTDTQYF. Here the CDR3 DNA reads TGTGCCAGTAGTCCCTTAGACACCTTCACAGATACGCAGTATTTT.

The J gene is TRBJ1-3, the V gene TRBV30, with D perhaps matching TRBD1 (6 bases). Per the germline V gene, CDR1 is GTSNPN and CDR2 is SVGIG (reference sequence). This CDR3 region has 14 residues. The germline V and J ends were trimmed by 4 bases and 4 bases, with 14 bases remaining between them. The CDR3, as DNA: TGTGCCTGGAACCTAGGGGGTCTCGGAAACACCATATATTTT. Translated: CAWNLGGLGNTIYF. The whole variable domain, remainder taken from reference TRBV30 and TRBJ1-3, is SQTIHQWPATLVQPVGSPLSLECTVEGTSNPNLYWYRQAAGRGLQLLFYSVGIGQISSEVPQNLSASRPQDRQFILSSKKLLLSDSGFYLCAWNLGGLGNTIYFGEGSWLTVV.

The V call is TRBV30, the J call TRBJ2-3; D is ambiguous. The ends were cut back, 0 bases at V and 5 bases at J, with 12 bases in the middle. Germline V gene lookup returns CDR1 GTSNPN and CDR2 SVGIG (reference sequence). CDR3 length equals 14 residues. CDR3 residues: CAWSVPKGIDTQYF. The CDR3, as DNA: TGTGCCTGGAGTGTACCTAAGGGTATAGATACGCAGTATTTT.

CDR3 DNA sequence: TGTGCCAGTACCCTAGAGGACAGGGACAACACTGAAGCTTTCTTT. Residues: CASTLEDRDNTEAFF. The chain employs TRBV2 and TRBJ1-1, with TRBD1 matching 8 bases. V lost 9 bases, J lost 2 bases, and 11 bases stayed unmatched. Germline V gene sequence: CDR1 SNHLY, CDR2 FYNNEI. The CDR3 runs 15 residues.

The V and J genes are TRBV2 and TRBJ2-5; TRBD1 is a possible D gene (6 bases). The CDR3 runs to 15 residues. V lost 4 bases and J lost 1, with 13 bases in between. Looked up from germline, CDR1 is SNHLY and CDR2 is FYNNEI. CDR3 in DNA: TGTGCCAGCAGTGGGGGGCAATCGTTCCAAGAGACCCAGTACTTC. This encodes CASSGGQSFQETQYF. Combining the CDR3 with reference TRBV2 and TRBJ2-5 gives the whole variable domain EPEVTQTPSHQVTQMGQEVILRCVPISNHLYFYWYRQILGQKVEFLVSFYNNEISEKSEIFDDQFSVERPDGSNFTLKIRSTKLEDSAMYFCASSGGQSFQETQYFGPGTRLLVL.

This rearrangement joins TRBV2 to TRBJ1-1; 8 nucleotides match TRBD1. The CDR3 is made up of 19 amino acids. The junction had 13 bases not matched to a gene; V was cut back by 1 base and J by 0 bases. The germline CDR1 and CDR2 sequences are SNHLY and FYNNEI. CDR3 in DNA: TGTGCCAGCAGTGAAGGGGACAGGAGGACGAGGTCCATGAACACTGAAGCTTTCTTT. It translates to CASSEGDRRTRSMNTEAFF.

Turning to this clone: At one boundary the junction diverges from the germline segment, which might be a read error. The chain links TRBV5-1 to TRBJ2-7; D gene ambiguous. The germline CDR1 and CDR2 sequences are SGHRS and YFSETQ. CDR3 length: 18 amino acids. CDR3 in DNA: TGCGCCAGCAGCTTCGGCAGGCCTTCGGAAGCAGCAAGGTCAGCCCTCGACTTC. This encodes CASSFGRPSEAARSALDF.

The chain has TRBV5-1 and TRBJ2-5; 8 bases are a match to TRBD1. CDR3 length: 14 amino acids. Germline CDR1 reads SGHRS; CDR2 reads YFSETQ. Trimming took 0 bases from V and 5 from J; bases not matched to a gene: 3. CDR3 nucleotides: TGCGCCAGCAGCTTGGAAGACAGGGGTGAGACCCAGTACTTC. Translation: CASSLEDRGETQYF.

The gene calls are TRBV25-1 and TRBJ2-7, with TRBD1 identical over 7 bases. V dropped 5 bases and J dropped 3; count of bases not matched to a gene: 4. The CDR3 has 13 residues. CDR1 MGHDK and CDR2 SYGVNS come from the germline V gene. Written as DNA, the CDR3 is TGTGCCAGCAGTAACGCAGGGGGCTACGAGCAGTACTTC. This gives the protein CASSNAGGYEQYF.

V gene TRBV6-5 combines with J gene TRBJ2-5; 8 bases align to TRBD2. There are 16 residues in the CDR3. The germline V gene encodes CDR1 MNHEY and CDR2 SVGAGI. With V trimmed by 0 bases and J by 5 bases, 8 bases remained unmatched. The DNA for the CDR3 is TGTGCCAGCAGTTACTCTGCGGGGGGAAGGCCTGAGACCCAGTACTTC. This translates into CASSYSAGGRPETQYF.

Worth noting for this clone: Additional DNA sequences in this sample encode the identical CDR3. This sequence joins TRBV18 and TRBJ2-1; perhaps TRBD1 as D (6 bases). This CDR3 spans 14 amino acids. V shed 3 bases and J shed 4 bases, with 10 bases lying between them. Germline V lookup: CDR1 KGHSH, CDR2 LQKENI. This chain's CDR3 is CASSPQGSYNEQFF. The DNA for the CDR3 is TGTGCCAGCTCACCGCAGGGGTCATACAATGAGCAGTTCTTC.

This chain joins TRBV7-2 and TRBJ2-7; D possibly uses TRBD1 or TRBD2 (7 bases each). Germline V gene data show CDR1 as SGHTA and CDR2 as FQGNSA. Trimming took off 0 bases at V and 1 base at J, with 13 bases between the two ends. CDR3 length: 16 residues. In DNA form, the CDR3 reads TGTGCCAGCAGCTTAGCGCGGGGGACAGCTTCCTACGAGCAGTACTTC. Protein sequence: CASSLARGTASYEQYF.

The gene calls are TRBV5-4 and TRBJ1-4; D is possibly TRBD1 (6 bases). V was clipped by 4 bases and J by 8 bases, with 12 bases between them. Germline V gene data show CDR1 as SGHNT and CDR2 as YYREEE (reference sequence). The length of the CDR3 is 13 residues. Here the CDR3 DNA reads TGTGCCAGCAGCGCACAGGGAAGGGAAAAACTGTTTTTT. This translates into CASSAQGREKLFF.

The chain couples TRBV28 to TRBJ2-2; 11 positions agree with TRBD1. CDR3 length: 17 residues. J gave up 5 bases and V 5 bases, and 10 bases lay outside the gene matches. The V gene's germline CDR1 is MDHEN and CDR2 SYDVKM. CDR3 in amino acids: CASSSLRTGGQTGELFF. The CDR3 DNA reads TGTGCCAGCAGTAGCCTCAGGACAGGGGGCCAAACCGGGGAGCTGTTTTTT. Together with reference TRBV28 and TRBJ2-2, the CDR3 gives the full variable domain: DVKVTQSSRYLVKRTGEKVFLECVQDMDHENMFWYRQDPGLGLRLIYFSYDVKMKEKGDIPEGYSVSREKKERFSLILESASTNQTSMYLCASSSLRTGGQTGELFFGEGSRLTVL.